Each of the 27 T cell receptor beta chains below was sequenced from the same sample in a study of STAT3 mutations in large granular lymphocyte leukemia. Findings and caveats of the study: Every T-cell large granular lymphocyte leukemia patient had at least one immunodominant TCR beta clonotype.

Libraries were prepared by immunoSEQ multiplex PCR; TCRdb keeps only in-frame clonotypes and omits some of them. Seen here are approximately 20,000 clones, 92% observed once, and the top ten hold just under 45%. No antigen is known for these receptors. The sample consisted of peripheral blood mononuclear cells. The receptors here all came from a man aged 60 to 75 with T-cell large granular lymphocyte leukemia. Some clones in this sample may be carry-over from other donors' samples.

The V and J genes are TRBV28 and TRBJ1-5; no clear D. The V and J ends lost 7 bases and 4 bases respectively, with 14 bases between them. The germline gives CDR1 MDHEN, CDR2 SYDVKM. This CDR3 contains 14 residues. CDR3 in DNA: TGTGCCAGCATCTCTGGCCCCGTAAATCAGCCCCAGCATTTT. This gives the protein CASISGPVNQPQHF.

The CDR3 coding sequence is TGTGCCAGCAGCATGAGGAACACTGGCTACACCTTC. It specifies CASSMRNTGYTF. This chain connects TRBV5-4 to TRBJ1-2; D remains unclear. The CDR3 extends over 12 amino acids. From germline, CDR1 is SGHNT and CDR2 YYREEE (reference sequence). Trimming left V 4 bases short and J 7 bases short, with 11 bases between.

The CDR3 protein is CAWNSGLNNEQFF. The CDR3 nucleotides read TGTGCCTGGAATTCAGGATTGAACAATGAGCAGTTCTTC. The chain combines TRBV30 with TRBJ2-1; no clear D gene. Per germline, CDR1 GTSNPN and CDR2 SVGIG (reference sequence). The CDR3 is 13 amino acids. Between the trimmed V and J ends, which lost 4 bases and 5 bases, there was a span of 12 bases.

CDR3 amino acids: CASSEGYSGAYNEQFF. DNA for the CDR3: TGTGCCAGCAGCGAAGGGTACAGCGGTGCCTACAATGAGCAGTTCTTC. The chain links TRBV7-9 to TRBJ2-1; perhaps TRBD2 as D (5 bases). The CDR3 runs to 16 residues. Trimming stripped 5 bases from V and 2 bases from J, with 16 bases between. From germline, CDR1 is SEHNR and CDR2 FQNEAQ (reference sequence).

This clone has more than one count but fewer than ten. The chain recombines TRBV7-9 with TRBJ2-5; D not certain. Germline V gives CDR1 SEHNR, CDR2 FQNEAQ (reference sequence). The CDR3 covers 14 residues. V was shortened by 2 bases and J by 1 base, with 8 bases between the two germline ends. CDR3 coding DNA: TGTGCCAGCAGCTTACCGGAGATCCAAGAGACCCAGTACTTC. Its translation is CASSLPEIQETQYF.

V and J are TRBV5-1 and TRBJ2-2, with TRBD2 identical over 13 bases. Germline V gene lookup returns CDR1 SGHRS and CDR2 YFSETQ. V trimming: 7 bases; J trimming: 7 bases; junction bases outside the gene matches: 10. The CDR3 length is 16 residues. Written as DNA, the CDR3 is TGCGCCAGCCTCGGACTAGCGGGAGTCTCGAGCGGGGAGCTGTTTTTT. Translation gives CASLGLAGVSSGELFF.

The J gene is TRBJ2-1, the V gene TRBV4-2; TRBD2 might be the D (6 bases). Trimming removed 0 bases at V and 7 bases at J, with 25 bases between. This CDR3 spans 19 amino acids. In germline, CDR1 is LGHNA, CDR2 YNFKEQ. The CDR3 bases are TGTGCCAGCAGCCAAGATCTCGAGGACTTGCACGGGAGTGCTAATGAGCAGTTCTTC. Amino acid sequence: CASSQDLEDLHGSANEQFF.

V gene TRBV4-1 combines with J gene TRBJ2-7; 7 positions match TRBD1. The V gene end was trimmed by 2 bases and the J gene end by 2 bases; junction bases not matched to a gene: 15. This CDR3 has 18 residues. Germline V CDR1 and CDR2: MGHRA, YSYEKL. DNA of the CDR3: TGCGCCAGCAGCCAAAGCCAGGGGGTCACTAGTACCCCCTACGAGCAGTACTTC. This gives the protein CASSQSQGVTSTPYEQYF.

The CDR3 loop is CASSLVPGTYGYTF. In nucleotides, the CDR3 is TGTGCCAGCAGCTTGGTCCCAGGGACCTATGGCTACACCTTC. The J gene is TRBJ1-2, the V gene TRBV5-6; D might be TRBD1 (5 bases). This CDR3 is 14 amino acids long. Trimming stripped 0 bases from V and 4 bases from J, with 10 bases between. In germline, CDR1 is SGHDT, CDR2 YYEEEE.

The gene calls are TRBV4-2 and TRBJ2-1; 7 bases match TRBD2. CDR1 and CDR2 from the germline V gene are LGHNA and YNFKEQ. The CDR3 extends over 18 amino acids. V dropped 4 bases and J dropped 6; count of bases not matched to a gene: 18. The CDR3, as DNA: TGTGCCAGCAGCCCTTCGACAGAATTGGTAGCGGGCCTCAATGAGCAGTTCTTC. The encoded protein is CASSPSTELVAGLNEQFF.

The V and J genes are TRBV7-2 and TRBJ2-2; the match to TRBD1 covers 9 bases. Germline assignment: CDR1 SGHTA and CDR2 FQGNSA. The trim removed 5 bases at V and 6 bases at J, leaving 4 bases unmatched. The CDR3 sequence is 14 residues long. The CDR3 sequence is CASSERQGAGELFF. CDR3 DNA: TGTGCCAGCAGCGAACGACAGGGGGCCGGGGAGCTGTTTTTT.

The chain combines TRBV20-1 with TRBJ2-3; perhaps TRBD2 as D (5 bases). Deletions cut 6 bases from V and 13 bases from J, with 17 bases between. Germline loops: CDR1 DFQATT, CDR2 SNEGSKA (reference sequence). The CDR3 runs to 11 residues. The CDR3 loop is CSAINSAGKYF. The CDR3 nucleotides are TGCAGTGCCATCAATAGCGCCGGAAAGTATTTT.

This rearrangement joins TRBV5-8 to TRBJ1-5; D is undetermined. CDR3 size: 14 residues. Germline V gene data show CDR1 as SGHTS and CDR2 as YDEGEE. V was trimmed by 5 bases and J by 1 base, leaving 10 bases between them. The DNA of the CDR3 is TGTGCCAGCAGAGCGGTGGACAGCAATCAGCCCCAGCATTTT. This gives the protein CASRAVDSNQPQHF.

CDR3 sequence (DNA): TGTGCCAGCAGCTTACGAGCGGGAGGTTGGCGTACCGGGGAGCTGTTTTTT. Encoded protein: CASSLRAGGWRTGELFF. The chain has TRBV7-3 and TRBJ2-2; 9 bases fit TRBD2. The J segment lost 5 bases and the V segment lost 2 bases, leaving 9 bases of the junction unmatched. Germline assignment: CDR1 SGHTA and CDR2 FQGTGA. This CDR3 spans 17 amino acids. Using reference TRBV7-3 and TRBJ2-2 for the parts outside the CDR3, the full variable domain is GAGVSQTPSNKVTEKGKYVELRCDPISGHTALYWYRQSLGQGPEFLIYFQGTGAADDSGLPNDRFFAVRPEGSVSTLKIQRTERGDSAVYLCASSLRAGGWRTGELFFGEGSRLTVL.

V usage is TRBV5-6 and J usage is TRBJ2-7, with 8 bases aligning to TRBD2. The J segment lost 1 base and the V segment lost 0 bases, leaving 9 bases of the junction unmatched. CDR1 SGHDT and CDR2 YYEEEE come from the germline V gene. This CDR3 is 17 amino acids long. In DNA, the CDR3 is TGTGCCAGCAGCTTGGGGAAGCGGGGGAGGGGGTCCTACGAGCAGTACTTC. Its translation: CASSLGKRGRGSYEQYF.

The chain uses TRBV5-1 and TRBJ2-1, with 8 bases aligning to TRBD2. Germline V gives CDR1 SGHRS, CDR2 YFSETQ. Trimming at V came to 4 bases and at J to 3 bases, leaving 6 bases not matched to a gene. The CDR3 length is 15 residues. The CDR3 region is CASSDGLAGYNEQFF. Here the CDR3 DNA reads TGCGCCAGCAGCGACGGACTAGCAGGCTACAATGAGCAGTTCTTC. The whole variable domain, remainder taken from reference TRBV5-1 and TRBJ2-1, is KAGVTQTPRYLIKTRGQQVTLSCSPISGHRSVSWYQQTPGQGLQFLFEYFSETQRNKGNFPGRFSGRQFSNSRSEMNVSTLELGDSALYLCASSDGLAGYNEQFFGPGTRLTVL.

The chain carries TRBV9 and TRBJ2-5; D gene ambiguous. CDR3 length: 14 amino acids. Germline V lookup: CDR1 SGDLS, CDR2 YYNGEE. Trimming removed 3 bases from V and 2 bases from J, with 11 bases in between. CDR3 nucleotides: TGTGCCAGCAGCGACCTTACGGGTCAAGAGACCCAGTACTTC. The encoded protein is CASSDLTGQETQYF.

In its sample, this clone was seen a few times. This chain uses TRBV27 with TRBJ2-2; possibly TRBD2 for D (5 bases). V lost 5 bases and J lost 3, with 10 bases in between. CDR1 is MNHEY and CDR2 is SMNVEV in the germline V gene (reference sequence). The length of the CDR3 is 14 residues. The CDR3 nucleotides read TGTGCCAGCAGTCCACTAGTTCACACCGGGGAGCTGTTTTTT. Its protein product is CASSPLVHTGELFF.

The rearrangement links TRBV18 to TRBJ2-7; D is ambiguous. Germline CDR1 KGHSH, CDR2 LQKENI. This CDR3 is 14 amino acids long. V was shortened by 2 bases and J by 1 base, with 9 bases between the two germline ends. Here the CDR3 DNA reads TGTGCCAGCTCACCAATACAGACATCCTACGAGCAGTACTTC. Amino acid sequence: CASSPIQTSYEQYF.

This sequence joins TRBV27 and TRBJ1-2; D is uncertain. Germline V gene data show CDR1 as MNHEY and CDR2 as SMNVEV (reference sequence). The CDR3 is 14 amino acids. V was clipped by 6 bases and J by 2 bases, with 13 bases between them. Here the CDR3 DNA reads TGTGCCAGCAGCCCGAGCGGTCTCAACTATGGCTACACCTTC. Its protein is CASSPSGLNYGYTF.

The chain joins TRBV6-6 to TRBJ1-6, with 8 positions matching TRBD1. This CDR3 comprises 13 residues. The ends lost 7 bases at V and 11 bases at J; junction bases unmatched: 7. CDR1 and CDR2 from the germline V gene are MNHNY and SVGAGI (reference sequence). CDR3 nucleotides: TGTGCCAGCACGACAGGGGCGATGGCACCCCTCCACTTT. Translation gives CASTTGAMAPLHF.

This chain connects TRBV19 to TRBJ2-7; 12 bases map to TRBD2. This CDR3 comprises 15 residues. V lost 1 base to trimming and J lost 7 bases; unmatched junction nucleotides: 5. Germline CDR1 reads LNHDA; CDR2 reads SQIVND (reference sequence). The DNA of the CDR3 is TGTGCCAGTAGTATAGGGACTAGCGGGAATCGGGAGCAGTACTTC. It is translated as CASSIGTSGNREQYF.

This chain links TRBV29-1 with TRBJ2-7; 7 positions agree with TRBD1. CDR1 and CDR2 (germline): SQVTM, ANQGSEA. CDR3 length: 14 amino acids. After removal of 2 bases from V and 0 bases from J, the junction contained 4 bases not matched to a gene. The CDR3 DNA is TGCAGCGTTGAACCGACAGGGAGCTCCTACGAGCAGTACTTC. Protein sequence: CSVEPTGSSYEQYF.

In its sample, this clone was seen once. This rearrangement joins TRBV4-3 to TRBJ2-2, with D perhaps matching TRBD1 (5 bases). The length of the CDR3 is 17 residues. Trimming pared 0 bases from V and 5 bases from J, leaving 16 bases between. From germline, CDR1 is LGHNA and CDR2 YSLEER. The CDR3 nucleotides are TGCGCCAGCAGCCAAGATACACAGGAGTTTAGTACCGGGGAGCTGTTTTTT. Protein product: CASSQDTQEFSTGELFF.

The V call is TRBV9, the J call TRBJ2-3; D not resolved. CDR3 length equals 14 residues. Germline-derived CDR1 and CDR2 are SGDLS and YYNGEE. V lost 3 bases, J lost 1 base, and 9 bases lay in between. CDR3 amino acids: CASSAFDGTDTQYF. The CDR3 DNA reads TGTGCCAGCAGCGCCTTCGACGGCACAGATACGCAGTATTTT.

The V call is TRBV28, the J call TRBJ2-3; perhaps TRBD2 as D (5 bases). The CDR3 runs to 16 residues. The ends were cut back, 5 bases at V and 2 bases at J, with 17 bases in the middle. The germline gives CDR1 MDHEN, CDR2 SYDVKM. As DNA, the CDR3 is TGTGCCAGCAGTCCCTCGGGGAGCGCCGACACAGATACGCAGTATTTT. It is translated as CASSPSGSADTDTQYF.

J is TRBJ1-1 and V is TRBV6-6, with no clear D. The V gene's germline CDR1 is MNHNY and CDR2 SVGAGI (reference sequence). V dropped 5 bases and J dropped 1 base, with 11 bases sitting between them. This CDR3 has 14 residues. The CDR3 DNA is TGTGCCAGCAGTCGCCAGGACGCGAACACTGAAGCTTTCTTT. Translated, it gives CASSRQDANTEAFF.